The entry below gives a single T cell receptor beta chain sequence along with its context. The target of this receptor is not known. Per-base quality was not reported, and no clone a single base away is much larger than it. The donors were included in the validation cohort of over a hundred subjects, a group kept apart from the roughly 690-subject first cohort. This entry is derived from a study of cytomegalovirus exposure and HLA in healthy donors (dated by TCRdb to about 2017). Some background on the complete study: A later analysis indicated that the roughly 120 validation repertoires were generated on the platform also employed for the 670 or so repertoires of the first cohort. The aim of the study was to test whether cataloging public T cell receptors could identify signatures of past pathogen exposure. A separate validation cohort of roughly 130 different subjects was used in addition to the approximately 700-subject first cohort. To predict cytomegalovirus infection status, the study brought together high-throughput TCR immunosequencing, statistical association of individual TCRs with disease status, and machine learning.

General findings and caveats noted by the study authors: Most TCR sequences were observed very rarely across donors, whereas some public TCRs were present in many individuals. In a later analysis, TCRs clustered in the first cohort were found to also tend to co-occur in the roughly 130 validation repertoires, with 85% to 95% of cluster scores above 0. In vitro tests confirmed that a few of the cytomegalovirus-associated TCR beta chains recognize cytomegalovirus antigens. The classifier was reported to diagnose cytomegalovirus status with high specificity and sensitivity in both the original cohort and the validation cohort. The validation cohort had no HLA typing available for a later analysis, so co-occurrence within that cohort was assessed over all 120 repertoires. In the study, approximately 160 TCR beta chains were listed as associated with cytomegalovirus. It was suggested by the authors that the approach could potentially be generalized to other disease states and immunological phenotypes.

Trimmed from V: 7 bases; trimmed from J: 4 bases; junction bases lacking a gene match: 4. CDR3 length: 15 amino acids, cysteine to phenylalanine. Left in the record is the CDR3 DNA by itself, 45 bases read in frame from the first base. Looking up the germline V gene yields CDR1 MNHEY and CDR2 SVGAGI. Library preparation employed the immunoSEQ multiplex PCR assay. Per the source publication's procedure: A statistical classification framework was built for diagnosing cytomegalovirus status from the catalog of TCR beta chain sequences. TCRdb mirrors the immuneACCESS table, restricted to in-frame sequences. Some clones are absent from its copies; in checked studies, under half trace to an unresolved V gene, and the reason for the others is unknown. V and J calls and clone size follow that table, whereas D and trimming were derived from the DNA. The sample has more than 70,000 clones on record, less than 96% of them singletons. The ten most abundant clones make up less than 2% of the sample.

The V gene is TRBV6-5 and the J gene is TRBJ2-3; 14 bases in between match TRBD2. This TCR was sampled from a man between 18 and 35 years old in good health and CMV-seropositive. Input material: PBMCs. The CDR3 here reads CASTGTSGSADTQYF. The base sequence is TGTGCCAGCACAGGGACTAGCGGGAGCGCAGATACGCAGTATTTT.